This TCR beta chain was identified in a study of human T cells and chemical hapten exposure. As for the study in general: All through the approximately 24-week study, the scalp of each patient received diphenylcyclopropenone doses weekly.

This clonotype was observed a handful of times. Unique molecular identifiers were attached to individual cDNA molecules during library preparation. Each CDR3 protein gets one entry after TCRdb re-called the RACE reads with MiXCR. This table has 90,000 to 110,000 distinct CDR3 sequences, around 35% appearing once. CDR3 length: 14 amino acids. The germline CDR1 and CDR2 sequences are MNHNS and SASEGT. V lost 6 bases to trimming and J lost 2 bases; unmatched junction nucleotides: 6. Sample time point: patch test 3, about 24 weeks after DPC sensitization. Indicated treatment: therapeutic diphenylcyclopropenone sensitization with weekly scalp DPC. Alopecia patients between 18 and 70 years old and suitable for DPC were used as donors.

The chain employs TRBV6-1 and TRBJ2-5; 7 nucleotides agree with TRBD1. The clonotype comes from a middle-aged man with alopecia areata. Some clones in this sample may be carry-over from other donors' samples. Material: whole blood, obtained in connection with sensitization to the hapten diphenylcyclopropenone (DPC). The CDR3 region is CASSSGTEQETQYF. For the CDR3, the DNA is TGTGCCAGCAGCTCGGGGACAGAGCAAGAGACCCAGTACTTC.